Each of the 6 T cell receptor beta chains below was sequenced from the same sample in a study of OX40 agonist ivuxolimab in advanced cancers. Assay: immunoSEQ multiplex PCR; the TCRdb copy retains only in-frame clones and omits some. The sample shows about 64,000 clones, less than 95% of them seen only once. Sequencing was performed on CD4+ or CD8+ T cells sorted from blood, taken in a trial of the OX40 agonist ivuxolimab. These receptors all stem from an adult with an advanced solid tumor such as melanoma, head and neck, liver or kidney cancer.

This clone was seen just once. Within the sample, other DNA sequences also encode this same CDR3. The chain has TRBV19 and TRBJ2-7; D unclear. Germline V gene data show CDR1 as LNHDA and CDR2 as SQIVND (reference sequence). The CDR3 has 11 amino acids. Trimming left V 0 bases short and J 5 bases short, with 2 bases between. The CDR3 nucleotides are TGTGCCAGTAGTATAGACCACGAGCAGTACTTC. Protein sequence: CASSIDHEQYF.

The chain recombines TRBV7-3 with TRBJ1-4, with D perhaps matching TRBD1 (5 bases). The length of the CDR3 is 15 residues. Germline V gene sequence: CDR1 SGHTA, CDR2 FQGTGA. V shed 6 bases and J shed 8 bases, with 19 bases lying between them. The CDR3 loop reads CASSFPGQGEEKLFF. In DNA form, the CDR3 reads TGTGCCAGCAGTTTTCCGGGGCAGGGTGAGGAAAAACTGTTTTTT.

The gene calls are TRBV19 and TRBJ2-6; perhaps TRBD1 as D (5 bases). Germline loops: CDR1 LNHDA, CDR2 SQIVND (reference sequence). V shed 5 bases and J shed 2 bases, with 13 bases lying between them. The CDR3 runs to 16 residues. The CDR3 reads CASSAQGGAGANVLTF. CDR3 DNA sequence: TGTGCCAGTAGTGCCCAGGGCGGCGCTGGGGCCAACGTCCTGACTTTC.

This chain uses TRBV14 with TRBJ1-4, with D possibly matching TRBD1 (5 bases). V gave up 0 bases and J gave up 13 bases, with 9 bases separating them. Germline values: CDR1 SGHDN, CDR2 FVKESK. The CDR3 runs to 12 residues. CDR3: CASSQDRQRLFF. CDR3 nucleotide sequence: TGTGCCAGCAGCCAAGACCGACAGAGACTGTTTTTT.

The chain employs TRBV11-2 and TRBJ2-3; D is unresolved. V was clipped by 5 bases and J by 6 bases, with 15 bases between them. This CDR3 region has 14 residues. Germline values: CDR1 SGHAT, CDR2 FQNNGV. CDR3 residues: CASSPSTVIDTQYF. CDR3 coding DNA: TGTGCCAGCAGCCCCTCGACCGTAATTGATACGCAGTATTTT.

V usage is TRBV19 and J usage is TRBJ1-2, with 11 bases matching TRBD1. Germline V lookup: CDR1 LNHDA, CDR2 SQIVND (reference sequence). The CDR3 totals 16 residues. V lost 5 bases, J lost 4 bases, and 9 bases stayed unmatched. The CDR3 DNA is TGTGCCAGTAGTCATTCCGCGGGGACAGGGGGCTATGGCTACACCTTC. This translates into CASSHSAGTGGYGYTF.